The clone carrying this T cell receptor (beta chain) was recorded a few times. As yet, its antigen is unknown. These data are taken from a study of blood T cells in healthy people across ages. Each sample yielded at least 6.5 million isolated PBMCs. Extractions gave at least 5 micrograms of total RNA per sample. Using a J-beta primer mix together with a sample-barcoded 5' primer, a second PCR was run for roughly 7 to 12 cycles. Each cDNA molecule, via a template-switch adaptor with 12 random nucleotides, was tagged. TCRdb itself ran the 5' RACE reads through MiXCR, one entry per CDR3 protein. Of about 1.8 million distinct CDR3 sequences in the sample, around 50% were seen once. Whole-study findings and limits: A roughly linear fall in TCR beta diversity per million T cells was seen with increasing age.

Germline CDR1 and CDR2: MNHNY and SVGAGI (reference sequence). Germline trimming cut 8 bases from V and 2 bases from J; bases unmatched to any gene: 10. This CDR3 has 15 amino acids. The rearrangement joins TRBV6-6 to TRBJ2-7, with 9 bases fitting TRBD1. This receptor was obtained from a woman aged 40 to 50 in good health. The specimen sequenced was blood. DNA for the CDR3: TGTGCCAGCCGCCCCTCGACAGGGGGAGCCTACGAGCAGTACTTC. Translated, it gives CASRPSTGGAYEQYF.